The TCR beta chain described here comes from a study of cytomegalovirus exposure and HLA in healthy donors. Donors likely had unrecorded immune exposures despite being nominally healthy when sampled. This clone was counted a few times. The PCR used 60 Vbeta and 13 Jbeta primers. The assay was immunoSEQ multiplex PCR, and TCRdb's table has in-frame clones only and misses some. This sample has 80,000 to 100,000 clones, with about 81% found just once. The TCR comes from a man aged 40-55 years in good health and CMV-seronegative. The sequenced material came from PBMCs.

CDR3 bases: TGTGCCAGCAGCCCCCCCCGGACAGGCAGGGCCCCCGAGCAGTACTTC. Its protein product is CASSPPRTGRAPEQYF. The V and J genes are TRBV9 and TRBJ2-7; TRBD1 matches 7 bases. This CDR3 spans 16 amino acids. V lost 4 bases to trimming and J lost 6 bases; unmatched junction nucleotides: 16. CDR1 SGDLS and CDR2 YYNGEE come from the germline V gene.